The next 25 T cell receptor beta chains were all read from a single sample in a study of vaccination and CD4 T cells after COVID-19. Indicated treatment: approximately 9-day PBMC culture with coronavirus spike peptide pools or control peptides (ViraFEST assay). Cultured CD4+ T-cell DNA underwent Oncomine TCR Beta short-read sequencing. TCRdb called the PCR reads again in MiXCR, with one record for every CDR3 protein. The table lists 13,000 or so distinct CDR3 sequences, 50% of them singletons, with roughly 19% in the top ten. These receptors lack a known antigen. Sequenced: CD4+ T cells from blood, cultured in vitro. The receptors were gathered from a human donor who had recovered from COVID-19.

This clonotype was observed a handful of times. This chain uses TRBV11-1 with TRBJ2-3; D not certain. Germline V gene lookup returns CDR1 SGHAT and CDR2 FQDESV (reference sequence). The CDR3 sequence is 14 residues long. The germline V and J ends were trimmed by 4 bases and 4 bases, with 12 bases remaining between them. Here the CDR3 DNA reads TGTGCCAGCAGCTATGGTATACACGCAGATACGCAGTATTTT. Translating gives CASSYGIHADTQYF.

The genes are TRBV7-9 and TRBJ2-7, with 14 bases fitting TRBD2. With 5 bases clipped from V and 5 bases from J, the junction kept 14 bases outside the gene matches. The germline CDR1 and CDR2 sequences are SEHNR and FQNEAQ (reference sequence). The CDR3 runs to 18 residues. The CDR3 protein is CASSLFTGTSGSSHEQYF. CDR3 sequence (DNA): TGTGCCAGCAGCCTCTTTACCGGGACTAGCGGGAGTTCCCACGAGCAGTACTTC.

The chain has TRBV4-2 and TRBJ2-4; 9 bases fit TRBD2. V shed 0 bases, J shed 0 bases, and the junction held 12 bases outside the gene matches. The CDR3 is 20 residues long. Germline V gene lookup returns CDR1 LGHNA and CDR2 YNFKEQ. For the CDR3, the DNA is TGTGCCAGCAGCCAAGATAGGTCGGTAGCGGGAGCTTTAGCCAAAAACATTCAGTACTTC. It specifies CASSQDRSVAGALAKNIQYF.

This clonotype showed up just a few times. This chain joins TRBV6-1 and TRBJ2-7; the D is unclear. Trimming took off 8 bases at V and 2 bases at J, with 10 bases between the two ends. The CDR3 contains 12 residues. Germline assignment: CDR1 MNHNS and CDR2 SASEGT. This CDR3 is CASPQVTYEQYF. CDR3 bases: TGTGCCAGCCCCCAGGTTACCTACGAGCAGTACTTC.

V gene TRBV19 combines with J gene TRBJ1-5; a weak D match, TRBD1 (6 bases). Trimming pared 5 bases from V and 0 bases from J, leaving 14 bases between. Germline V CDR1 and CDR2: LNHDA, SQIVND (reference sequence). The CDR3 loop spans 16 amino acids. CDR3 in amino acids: CASSAYPTGSNQPQHF. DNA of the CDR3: TGTGCCAGTAGTGCATACCCGACAGGTAGCAATCAGCCCCAGCATTTT.

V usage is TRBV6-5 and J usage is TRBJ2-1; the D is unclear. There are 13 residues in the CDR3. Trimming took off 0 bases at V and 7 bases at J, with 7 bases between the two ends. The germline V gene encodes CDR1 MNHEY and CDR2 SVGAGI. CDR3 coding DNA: TGTGCCAGCAGTTACTCGAGCTGGAATGAGCAGTTCTTC. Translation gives CASSYSSWNEQFF.

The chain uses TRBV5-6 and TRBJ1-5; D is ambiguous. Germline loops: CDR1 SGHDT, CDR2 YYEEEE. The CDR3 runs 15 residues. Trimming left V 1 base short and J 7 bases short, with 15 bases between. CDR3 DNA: TGTGCCAGCAGCTTGTGGTCTCGGGCGTCCCAGCCCCAGCATTTT. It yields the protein CASSLWSRASQPQHF.

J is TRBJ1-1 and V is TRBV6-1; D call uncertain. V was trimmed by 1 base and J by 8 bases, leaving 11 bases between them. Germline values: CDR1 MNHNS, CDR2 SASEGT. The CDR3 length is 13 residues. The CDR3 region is CASSEVFQREAFF. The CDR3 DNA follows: TGTGCCAGCAGTGAAGTATTCCAAAGGGAAGCTTTCTTT.

The DNA for the CDR3 is TGCGCCAGCAGCTTTATCCAGGGGGTAGGGTCAACTGAAGCTTTCTTT. Amino acids: CASSFIQGVGSTEAFF. This sequence joins TRBV5-1 and TRBJ1-1; 7 nucleotides line up with TRBD1. After removal of 2 bases from V and 5 bases from J, the junction contained 12 bases not matched to a gene. This CDR3 has 16 residues. From germline, CDR1 is SGHRS and CDR2 YFSETQ.

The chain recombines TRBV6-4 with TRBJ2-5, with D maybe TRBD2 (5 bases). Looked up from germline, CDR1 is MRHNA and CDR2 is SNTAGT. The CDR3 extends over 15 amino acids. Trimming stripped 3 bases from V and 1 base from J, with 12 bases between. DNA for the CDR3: TGTGCCAGCAGTGAGAATGCGGGTACCCAAGAGACCCAGTACTTC. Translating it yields CASSENAGTQETQYF.

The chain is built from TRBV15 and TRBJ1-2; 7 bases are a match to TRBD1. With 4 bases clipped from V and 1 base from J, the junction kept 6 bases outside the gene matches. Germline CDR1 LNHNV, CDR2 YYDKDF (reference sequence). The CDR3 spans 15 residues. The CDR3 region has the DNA TGTGCCACCAGCAACCCGGGACAGAATAACTATGGCTACACCTTC. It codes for CATSNPGQNNYGYTF. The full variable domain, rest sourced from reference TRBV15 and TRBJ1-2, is DAMVIQNPRYQVTQFGKPVTLSCSQTLNHNVMYWYQQKSSQAPKLLFHYYDKDFNNEADTPDNFQSRRPNTSFCFLDIRSPGLGDTAMYLCATSNPGQNNYGYTFGSGTRLTVV.

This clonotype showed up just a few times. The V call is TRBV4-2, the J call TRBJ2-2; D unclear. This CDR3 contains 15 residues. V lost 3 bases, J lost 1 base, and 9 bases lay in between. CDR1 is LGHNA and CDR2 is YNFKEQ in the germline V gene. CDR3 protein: CASSQLWGNTGELFF. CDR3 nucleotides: TGTGCCAGCAGCCAGCTGTGGGGGAACACCGGGGAGCTGTTTTTT.

The CDR3 DNA sequence: TGTGCCAGCAGTATGACAGGGGGGGATCAGCCCCAGCATTTT. Translation: CASSMTGGDQPQHF. The chain joins TRBV6-2 or TRBV6-3 to TRBJ1-5; TRBD1 aligns across 9 bases. Germline CDR1 MNHEY, CDR2 SVGEGT. The V and J ends lost 5 bases and 5 bases, in that order; junction bases with no gene match: 4. The CDR3 totals 14 residues.

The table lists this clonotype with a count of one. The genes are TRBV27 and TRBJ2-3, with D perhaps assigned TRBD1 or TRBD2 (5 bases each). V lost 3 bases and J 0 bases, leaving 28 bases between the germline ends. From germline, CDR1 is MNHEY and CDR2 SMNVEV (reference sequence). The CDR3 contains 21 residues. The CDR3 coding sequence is TGTGCCAGCAGTTTGTCAGTCTGGGGGATAGAGCAAGGTACTAGCACAGATACGCAGTATTTT. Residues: CASSLSVWGIEQGTSTDTQYF.

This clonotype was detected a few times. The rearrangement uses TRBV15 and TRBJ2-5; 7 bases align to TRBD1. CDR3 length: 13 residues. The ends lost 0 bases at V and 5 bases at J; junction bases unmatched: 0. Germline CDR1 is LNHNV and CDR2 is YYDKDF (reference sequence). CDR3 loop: CATSRDRGETQYF. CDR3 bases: TGTGCCACCAGCAGAGACAGGGGGGAGACCCAGTACTTC.

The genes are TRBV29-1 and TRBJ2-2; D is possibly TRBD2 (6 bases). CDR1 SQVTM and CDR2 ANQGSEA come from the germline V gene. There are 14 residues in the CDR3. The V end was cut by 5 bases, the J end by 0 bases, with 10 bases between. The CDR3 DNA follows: TGCAGCGTTCGACGGGAGTCGAACACCGGGGAGCTGTTTTTT. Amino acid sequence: CSVRRESNTGELFF.

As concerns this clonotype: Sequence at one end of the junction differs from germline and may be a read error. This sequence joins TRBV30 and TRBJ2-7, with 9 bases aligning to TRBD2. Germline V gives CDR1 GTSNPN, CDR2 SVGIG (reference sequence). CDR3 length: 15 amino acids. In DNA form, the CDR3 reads TGTGCCCGGAGTGGAGGGCTAGCGGGACGGTACGAGCAGTACTTC. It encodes CARSGGLAGRYEQYF. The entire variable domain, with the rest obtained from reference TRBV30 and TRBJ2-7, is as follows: SQTIHQWPATLVQPVGSPLSLECTVEGTSNPNLYWYRQAAGRGLQLLFYSVGIGQISSEVPQNLSASRPQDRQFILSSKKLLLSDSGFYLCARSGGLAGRYEQYFGPGTRLTVT.

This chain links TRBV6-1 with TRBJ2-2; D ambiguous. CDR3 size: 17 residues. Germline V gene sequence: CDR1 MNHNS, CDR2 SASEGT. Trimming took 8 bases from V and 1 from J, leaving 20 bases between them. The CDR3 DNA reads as TGTGCCAGCGACCCTAGACGAGGCCCGGGGAACACCGGGGAGCTGTTTTTT. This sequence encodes CASDPRRGPGNTGELFF.

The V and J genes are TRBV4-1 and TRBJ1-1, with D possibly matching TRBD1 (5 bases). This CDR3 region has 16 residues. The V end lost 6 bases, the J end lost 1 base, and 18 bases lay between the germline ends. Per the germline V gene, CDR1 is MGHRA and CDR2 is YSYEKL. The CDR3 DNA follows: TGCGCCAGCAGGCAACCGGCCAGGACAACGAACACTGAAGCTTTCTTT. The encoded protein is CASRQPARTTNTEAFF.

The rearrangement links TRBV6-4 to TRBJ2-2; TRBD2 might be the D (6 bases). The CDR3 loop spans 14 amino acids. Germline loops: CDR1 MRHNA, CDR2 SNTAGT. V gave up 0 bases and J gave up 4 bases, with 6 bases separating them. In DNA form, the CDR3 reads TGTGCCAGCAGTGACTCGACTAGCACCGGGGAGCTGTTTTTT. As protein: CASSDSTSTGELFF.

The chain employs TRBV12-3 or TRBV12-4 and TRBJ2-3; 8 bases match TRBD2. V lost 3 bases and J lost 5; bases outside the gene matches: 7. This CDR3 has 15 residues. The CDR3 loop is CASSLKGLAGDTQYF. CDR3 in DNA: TGTGCCAGCAGTTTGAAAGGACTAGCAGGAGATACGCAGTATTTT.

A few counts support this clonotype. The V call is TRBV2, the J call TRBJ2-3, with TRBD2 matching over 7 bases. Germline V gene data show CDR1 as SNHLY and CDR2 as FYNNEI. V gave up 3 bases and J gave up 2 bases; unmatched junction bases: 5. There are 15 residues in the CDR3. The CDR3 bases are TGTGCCAGCAGTGAGCGGCTAGCGGACACAGATACGCAGTATTTT. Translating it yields CASSERLADTDTQYF.

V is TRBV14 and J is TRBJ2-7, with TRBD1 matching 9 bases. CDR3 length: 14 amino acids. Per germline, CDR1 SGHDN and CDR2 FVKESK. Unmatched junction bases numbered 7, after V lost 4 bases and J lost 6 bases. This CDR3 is CASSPWTGVREQYF. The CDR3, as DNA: TGTGCCAGCAGCCCTTGGACAGGGGTTCGCGAGCAGTACTTC.

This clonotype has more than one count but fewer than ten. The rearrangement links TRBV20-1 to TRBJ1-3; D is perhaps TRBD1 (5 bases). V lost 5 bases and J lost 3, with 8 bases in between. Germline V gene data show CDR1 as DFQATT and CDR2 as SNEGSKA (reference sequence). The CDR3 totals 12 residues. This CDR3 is CSALRDGNTIYF. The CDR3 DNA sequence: TGCAGTGCTCTCAGGGATGGAAACACCATATATTTT.

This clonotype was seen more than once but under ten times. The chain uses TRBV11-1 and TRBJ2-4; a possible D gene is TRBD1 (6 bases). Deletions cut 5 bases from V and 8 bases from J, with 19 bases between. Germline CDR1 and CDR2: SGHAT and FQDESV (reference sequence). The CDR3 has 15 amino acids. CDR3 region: CASSAGVQDIDIQYF. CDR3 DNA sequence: TGTGCCAGCAGCGCAGGGGTACAGGACATCGACATTCAGTACTTC.